The rows below give T cell receptor beta chains drawn from one sample of a study of T-cell reconstitution after alpha-beta-depleted transplantation in children. TCRdb re-called the PCR reads through MiXCR, storing one row per CDR3 protein. The sample records approximately 420,000 distinct CDR3 sequences, 11% being singletons. Source: PBMCs from the stem cell graft donor, taken from the stem cell graft. The receptor set was obtained from a human donor who donated a stem cell graft to a child with acute myeloid leukemia. Both conserved end residues are trimmed from each CDR3. Each record gives: V gene, J gene, CDR3 protein.

>TRBV6-5|TRBJ2-1
ASSYSRLAGGPGYNEQF
>TRBV6-2/TRBV6-3|TRBJ2-5
ASSTRQGRKETQY
>TRBV5-1|TRBJ2-2
ASSARTDNTGELF
>TRBV9|TRBJ2-5
ASSVEGSPQETQY
>TRBV7-8|TRBJ2-1
ASSVAIRVAYNEQF
>TRBV2|TRBJ2-3
ASSLGQGLY
>TRBV10-3|TRBJ2-1
ASAVLAGMDEQF
>TRBV6-5|TRBJ2-1
ASSYSRGAGVRNEQF
>TRBV11-1|TRBJ2-1
ASSPSRLAGFANSYNEQF
>TRBV18|TRBJ2-2
ASSPEGETGELF
>TRBV12-3/TRBV12-4|TRBJ2-2
ASIKGWGELF
>TRBV7-2|TRBJ2-3
ASSLGDLADTQY
>TRBV7-6|TRBJ2-3
ASSPETGRTDTQY
>TRBV30|TRBJ2-5
AWSAGEETQY
>TRBV6-1|TRBJ2-7
ASSEPTGGVLFEQY
>TRBV10-3|TRBJ2-3
ATTGGSTDTQY
>TRBV7-8|TRBJ2-5
ASSLAQASQTQY
>TRBV4-1|TRBJ2-3
ASSQGFDRGLLGDTQY
>TRBV5-4|TRBJ1-1
ASSLGSRVTEAF
>TRBV20-1|TRBJ2-7
SASQRQLAGGKITYEQY
>TRBV15|TRBJ1-5
ATSGGQGGSNQPQH
>TRBV6-5|TRBJ1-4
ASSHRGGEKLF
>TRBV6-1|TRBJ2-3
ASKGRGQPGDTQY
>TRBV20-1|TRBJ2-3
CAKSHLAGGPTDTQY
>TRBV7-2|TRBJ1-5
ASSPDKNQPQH
>TRBV20-1|TRBJ2-3
SASIIAADTQY
>TRBV20-1|TRBJ2-3
SASKFGGSTDTQY
>TRBV20-1|TRBJ2-5
SASGTLEETQY
>TRBV10-3|TRBJ2-3
AISRDRAGTDTQY
>TRBV5-1|TRBJ1-1
ASSLGLQGANTEAF
>TRBV2|TRBJ1-1
ASKRSSAEAF
>TRBV2|TRBJ1-6
ASTSARGNSPLH
>TRBV6-5|TRBJ2-1
ASSYLPPTNEQF
>TRBV7-9|TRBJ1-5
ASSAPGQGNQPQH
>TRBV20-1|TRBJ1-4
SARGRWPITNEKLF
>TRBV3-1|TRBJ2-7
ASSRGLAETYEQY
>TRBV27|TRBJ1-5
ASSPYSDSNQPQH
>TRBV5-1|TRBJ1-1
ASSLRAGGAWTEAF
>TRBV18|TRBJ2-7
ASSPGTTKYEQY
>TRBV12-3/TRBV12-4|TRBJ2-2
ASSQPRMATGELF
>TRBV10-3|TRBJ2-7
AITFSVGGGYEQY
>TRBV7-2|TRBJ1-1
ASSLASTGNTEAF